A selection of T cell receptor beta chains follows, all from one sample in a study of shared clonotypes between healthy human individuals. Sequenced by immunoSEQ multiplex PCR; TCRdb stores in-frame clones only, minus some. The data hold about 2 million clones, with about 95% observed a single time. Sequencing input: naive CD8+ T cells sorted from blood. The receptors were gathered from a man between 18 and 35 years old in good health. CDR3s include the opening cysteine and the closing phenylalanine or tryptophan. The D gene is left open where the match is weak. Only part of the rows carry a size: once, few, many, or a class if the clone is expanded.

CDR3 protein: CASSFVGLRGVIDNSPLHF; CDR3 DNA: TGTGCCAGCAGCTTTGTGGGGTTGAGGGGAGTAATCGATAATTCACCCCTCCACTTT; J gene: TRBJ1-6; clone size: -; V gene: TRBV5-4; D gene: -
CDR3 protein: CATRDGRGMGETQYF; CDR3 DNA: TGTGCCACCAGAGATGGGCGGGGGATGGGAGAGACCCAGTACTTC; J gene: TRBJ2-5; clone size: once; V gene: TRBV15; D gene: TRBD2
CDR3 protein: CASSTTSVTDTQYF; CDR3 DNA: TGTGCCAGCAGTACAACTAGCGTTACAGATACGCAGTATTTT; J gene: TRBJ2-3; clone size: -; V gene: TRBV6-6; D gene: TRBD2
CDR3 protein: CASSLNGLYTDTQYF; CDR3 DNA: TGTGCCAGCAGCCTAAATGGACTTTACACAGATACGCAGTATTTT; J gene: TRBJ2-3; clone size: once; V gene: TRBV7-9; D gene: -
CDR3 protein: CASSLFPTGGANQPQHF; CDR3 DNA: TGCGCCAGCAGCTTGTTCCCCACAGGGGGCGCGAATCAGCCCCAGCATTTT; J gene: TRBJ1-5; clone size: -; V gene: TRBV5-1; D gene: TRBD1
CDR3 protein: CASSSGSPLEFF; CDR3 DNA: TGTGCCAGCAGTTCGGGATCTCCCCTCGAATTCTTC; J gene: TRBJ2-1; clone size: -; V gene: TRBV6-5; D gene: -
CDR3 protein: CASSFSQGNTEAFF; CDR3 DNA: TGTGCCAGCAGTTTCTCTCAGGGGAACACTGAAGCTTTCTTT; J gene: TRBJ1-1; clone size: -; V gene: TRBV28; D gene: -
CDR3 protein: CASSWVHPGQNTEAFF; CDR3 DNA: TGTGCCAGCAGTTGGGTCCACCCCGGGCAGAACACTGAAGCTTTCTTT; J gene: TRBJ1-1; clone size: once; V gene: TRBV27; D gene: -
CDR3 protein: CASSLAGLAYEQYF; CDR3 DNA: TGTGCCAGCAGCTTGGCTGGACTAGCCTACGAGCAGTACTTC; J gene: TRBJ2-7; clone size: -; V gene: TRBV5-8; D gene: TRBD2
CDR3 protein: CASSYTGESDYEQYF; CDR3 DNA: TGTGCCAGCAGTTACACTGGGGAATCGGACTACGAGCAGTACTTC; J gene: TRBJ2-7; clone size: -; V gene: TRBV6-5; D gene: -
CDR3 protein: CASRAGTSGETQYF; CDR3 DNA: TGTGCCAGCCGTGCCGGGACTAGCGGTGAGACCCAGTACTTC; J gene: TRBJ2-5; clone size: -; V gene: TRBV27; D gene: TRBD2
CDR3 protein: CASSMFSGTIYEQYF; CDR3 DNA: TGTGCCAGTAGTATGTTTAGCGGGACGATCTACGAGCAGTACTTC; J gene: TRBJ2-7; clone size: -; V gene: TRBV19; D gene: TRBD2
CDR3 protein: CASSSQVVGTDPYEQYF; CDR3 DNA: TGTGCCAGCAGCTCACAAGTAGTGGGGACAGACCCCTACGAGCAGTACTTC; J gene: TRBJ2-7; clone size: once; V gene: TRBV11-3; D gene: TRBD1
CDR3 protein: CASSGPSGGPSYEQYF; CDR3 DNA: TGTGCCAGCAGTGGACCTAGCGGGGGGCCTTCCTACGAGCAGTACTTC; J gene: TRBJ2-7; clone size: -; V gene: TRBV27; D gene: TRBD2
CDR3 protein: CASSLNIRTGGAEQYF; CDR3 DNA: TGTGCCAGCAGCCTAAATATACGAACAGGGGGCGCCGAGCAGTACTTC; J gene: TRBJ2-7; clone size: -; V gene: TRBV5-6; D gene: TRBD1
CDR3 protein: CASSFRGEQFF; CDR3 DNA: TGTGCCAGCAGCTTTAGAGGTGAGCAGTTCTTC; J gene: TRBJ2-1; clone size: -; V gene: TRBV5-4; D gene: -
CDR3 protein: CASSYLQATYNQPQHF; CDR3 DNA: TGTGCCAGCAGTTACTTACAGGCGACGTACAATCAGCCCCAGCATTTT; J gene: TRBJ1-5; clone size: few; V gene: TRBV6-6; D gene: -
CDR3 protein: CASSPQGQGALEETQYF; CDR3 DNA: TGTGCCAGCAGCCCGCAGGGACAGGGGGCATTAGAGGAGACCCAGTACTTC; J gene: TRBJ2-5; clone size: -; V gene: TRBV5-4; D gene: TRBD1
CDR3 protein: CASSYLGSGIQETQYF; CDR3 DNA: TGTGCCAGCAGTTACCTAGGGTCAGGAATCCAAGAGACCCAGTACTTC; J gene: TRBJ2-5; clone size: -; V gene: TRBV6-5; D gene: -
CDR3 protein: CASSTSAGERWNEQYF; CDR3 DNA: TGTGCCAGCAGTACCTCCGCGGGGGAGCGATGGAACGAGCAGTACTTC; J gene: TRBJ2-7; clone size: -; V gene: TRBV27; D gene: TRBD2
CDR3 protein: CASSLVGTASYEQYF; CDR3 DNA: TGTGCCAGCAGCTTAGTCGGGACAGCATCCTACGAGCAGTACTTC; J gene: TRBJ2-7; clone size: -; V gene: TRBV11-2; D gene: TRBD1
CDR3 protein: CASSLGGPDGYTF; CDR3 DNA: TGTGCCAGCAGCTTAGGGGGTCCCGATGGCTACACCTTC; J gene: TRBJ1-2; clone size: -; V gene: TRBV7-9; D gene: -
CDR3 protein: CASSGLGLDEQFF; CDR3 DNA: TGTGCCAGCAGTGGGCTAGGACTGGATGAGCAGTTCTTC; J gene: TRBJ2-1; clone size: once; V gene: TRBV28; D gene: -
CDR3 protein: CASGAHQETQYF; CDR3 DNA: TGTGCCAGCGGGGCACACCAAGAGACCCAGTACTTC; J gene: TRBJ2-5; clone size: -; V gene: TRBV27; D gene: -
CDR3 protein: CASSVGGTGDSYEQYF; CDR3 DNA: TGTGCCAGCAGCGTAGGCGGGACAGGGGACTCCTACGAGCAGTACTTC; J gene: TRBJ2-7; clone size: -; V gene: TRBV9; D gene: TRBD1
CDR3 protein: CASRTGGSYGYTF; CDR3 DNA: TGTGCCAGCAGAACAGGGGGCAGCTATGGCTACACCTTC; J gene: TRBJ1-2; clone size: -; V gene: TRBV11-2; D gene: TRBD1
CDR3 protein: CASSSGHNTDTQYF; CDR3 DNA: TGTGCCAGTAGTTCGGGACATAACACAGATACGCAGTATTTT; J gene: TRBJ2-3; clone size: -; V gene: TRBV19; D gene: -
CDR3 protein: CASSPFIQESHYGYTF; CDR3 DNA: TGCGCCAGCAGCCCATTCATTCAGGAATCTCACTATGGCTACACCTTC; J gene: TRBJ1-2; clone size: -; V gene: TRBV4-3; D gene: -
CDR3 protein: CASSLLVGGSPLHF; CDR3 DNA: TGTGCCAGCAGTCTACTGGTAGGAGGTTCACCCCTCCACTTT; J gene: TRBJ1-6; clone size: -; V gene: TRBV7-9; D gene: -